This TCR beta chain was identified in a study of blood T cell repertoires in COVID-19. Study summary: Material from acute and convalescent COVID-19 was sourced from the United States, Italy and Spain. Sources were T cells, B-cell-depleted T cells, or PBMCs; the material itself was cDNA or gDNA.

CDR1 MDHEN and CDR2 SYDVKM come from the germline V gene. The V and J ends lost 8 bases and 4 bases respectively, with 19 bases between them. This CDR3 spans 15 amino acids. Here immunoSEQ multiplex PCR was the method, and the copy in TCRdb shows in-frame clones only, minus some. This table holds 120,000 to 150,000 clones, about 80% found once. The TCR sequence derives from a human donor in a cohort sampled during active COVID-19. Sequenced material: peripheral blood. The chain couples TRBV28 to TRBJ2-3, with a weak D call TRBD1 (6 bases). CDR3 sequence reads: CASRTGLGASDTQYF. DNA of the CDR3: TGTGCCAGCCGTACAGGGTTGGGGGCATCAGATACGCAGTATTTT.